These 18 T cell receptor beta chains were all obtained from the same sample, sequenced in a study of T cell changes during pregnancy in multiple sclerosis. The method was immunoSEQ multiplex PCR; TCRdb's version includes in-frame clones alone and lacks a portion of them. The profile shows fewer than 150,000 clones, about 96% of them singletons. This material consisted of peripheral blood, taken after pregnancy. The receptors stem from a female donor with multiple sclerosis, enrolled in a pregnancy study.

This chain connects TRBV2 to TRBJ1-5; maybe TRBD1 (6 bases). The CDR3 spans 16 residues. V dropped 3 bases and J dropped 1 base, with 13 bases sitting between them. CDR1 is SNHLY, CDR2 FYNNEI, per germline. The CDR3 region is CASSDKVGQSNQPQHF. In DNA form, the CDR3 reads TGTGCCAGCAGTGATAAGGTAGGACAGAGCAATCAGCCCCAGCATTTT.

V is TRBV5-6 and J is TRBJ2-1, with TRBD2 matching over 9 bases. Germline CDR1 reads SGHDT; CDR2 reads YYEEEE. With 7 bases clipped from V and 7 bases from J, the junction kept 6 bases outside the gene matches. The CDR3 is 13 amino acids. CDR3 in amino acids: CASRRTSENEQFF. The CDR3 DNA follows: TGTGCCAGCCGCCGGACTAGCGAGAATGAGCAGTTCTTC.

As regards this clone: This sample also contains other DNA sequences that code for the same CDR3. The CDR3 DNA follows: TGCGCCAGCAGCTTGGGACAGTACAATGAGCAGTTCTTC. Protein sequence: CASSLGQYNEQFF. The V and J genes are TRBV5-1 and TRBJ2-1; tentatively, D is TRBD1 (5 bases). Germline V gene data show CDR1 as SGHRS and CDR2 as YFSETQ. V was pared by 0 bases and J by 4 bases, with 5 bases between. The length of the CDR3 is 13 residues.

V usage is TRBV2 and J usage is TRBJ2-2; D perhaps matches TRBD2 (5 bases). Between the trimmed V and J ends, which lost 5 bases and 4 bases, there was a span of 8 bases. In germline, CDR1 is SNHLY, CDR2 FYNNEI. The CDR3 totals 13 residues. As DNA, the CDR3 is TGTGCCAGCAGTCTAACTAGCACCGGGGAGCTGTTTTTT. It yields the protein CASSLTSTGELFF.

For the CDR3, the DNA is TGTGCCAGCAGTTACGACAGGGGGAAGCTGAACACTGAAGCTTTCTTT. Amino acid sequence: CASSYDRGKLNTEAFF. The chain employs TRBV6-5 and TRBJ1-1; 9 bases are shared with TRBD1. This CDR3 comprises 16 residues. The V segment lost 2 bases and the J segment 0 bases; nucleotides outside the gene matches: 4. CDR1 MNHEY and CDR2 SVGAGI come from the germline V gene.

V and J are TRBV2 and TRBJ1-2, with D possibly being TRBD1 (6 bases). The V gene lost 4 bases and the J gene lost 4 bases, with 13 bases spanning the gap. This CDR3 has 14 residues. Germline V CDR1 and CDR2: SNHLY, FYNNEI. The CDR3 nucleotides read TGTGCCAGCAGTGCGGACAGCCGTAGCTATGGCTACACCTTC. It translates to CASSADSRSYGYTF.

The V call is TRBV5-4, the J call TRBJ2-7; 9 bases fit TRBD2. CDR3 length equals 14 residues. The germline gives CDR1 SGHNT, CDR2 YYREEE (reference sequence). After removal of 1 base from V and 6 bases from J, the junction contained 5 bases not matched to a gene. DNA for the CDR3: TGTGCCAGCAGCTTGATTAGCGGGAGCGGCGAGCAGTACTTC. Amino acids: CASSLISGSGEQYF.

This rearrangement joins TRBV2 to TRBJ2-2; TRBD2 agrees at 7 bases. The CDR3 has 13 amino acids. The V gene end was trimmed by 6 bases and the J gene end by 7 bases; junction bases not matched to a gene: 5. CDR1 SNHLY and CDR2 FYNNEI come from the germline V gene. The CDR3 spells CASRVTSIGELFF. CDR3 nucleotide sequence: TGTGCCAGCAGGGTGACTAGCATCGGGGAGCTGTTTTTT.

V and J are TRBV5-8 and TRBJ2-7; weak D call: TRBD1 (5 bases). From germline, CDR1 is SGHTS and CDR2 YDEGEE. The V end lost 4 bases, the J end lost 3 bases, and 8 bases lay between the germline ends. The CDR3 contains 12 residues. CDR3 nucleotide sequence: TGTGCCAGCAGCAGACAGTTCTACGAGCAGTACTTC. Translated: CASSRQFYEQYF. The full variable domain, its missing parts supplied by reference TRBV5-8 and TRBJ2-7, is EAGVTQSPTHLIKTRGQQATLRCSPISGHTSVYWYQQALGLGLQFLLWYDEGEERNRGNFPPRFSGRQFPNYSSELNVNALELEDSALYLCASSRQFYEQYFGPGTRLTVT.

V and J are TRBV18 and TRBJ1-2, with 8 bases fitting TRBD1. CDR3 length: 16 amino acids. CDR1 is KGHSH and CDR2 is LQKENI in the germline V gene. After removal of 3 bases from V and 4 bases from J, the junction contained 10 bases not matched to a gene. The CDR3 coding sequence is TGTGCCAGCTCACCTTCCGGGACAGGTCTTGGCTATGGCTACACCTTC. This encodes CASSPSGTGLGYGYTF.

This clone was detected only once. The chain combines TRBV2 with TRBJ2-3, with a weak D call TRBD2 (6 bases). The CDR3 consists of 16 residues. The germline V gene has CDR1 SNHLY and CDR2 FYNNEI. V was shortened by 0 bases and J by 3 bases, with 13 bases between the two germline ends. In nucleotides, the CDR3 is TGTGCCAGCAGTGAAGCCGGACTACCTTGGACAGATACGCAGTATTTT. Encoded protein: CASSEAGLPWTDTQYF. Combining the CDR3 with reference TRBV2 and TRBJ2-3 gives the whole variable domain EPEVTQTPSHQVTQMGQEVILRCVPISNHLYFYWYRQILGQKVEFLVSFYNNEISEKSEIFDDQFSVERPDGSNFTLKIRSTKLEDSAMYFCASSEAGLPWTDTQYFGPGTRLTVL.

The chain links TRBV9 to TRBJ2-3, with TRBD2 matching over 9 bases. The CDR3 is made up of 16 amino acids. V lost 4 bases to trimming and J lost 0 bases; unmatched junction nucleotides: 6. In germline, CDR1 is SGDLS, CDR2 YYNGEE. CDR3 in DNA: TGTGCCAGCAGCTCAGGACTAGCGTCTAGCACAGATACGCAGTATTTT. Translated, it gives CASSSGLASSTDTQYF.

As DNA, the CDR3 is TGTGCCAGCAGTTACTCGTCGACTAGCGGCTACGAGCAGTACTTC. It encodes CASSYSSTSGYEQYF. The rearrangement joins TRBV6-5 to TRBJ2-7; TRBD2 matches 9 bases. J lost 3 bases, V lost 0 bases, and 3 bases had no gene match. Germline V gene sequence: CDR1 MNHEY, CDR2 SVGAGI. This CDR3 contains 15 residues.

The rearrangement uses TRBV5-5 and TRBJ1-2; 8 bases map to TRBD1. This CDR3 is built from 13 residues. CDR1 and CDR2 from the germline V gene are SGHKS and YYEKEE (reference sequence). V gave up 4 bases and J gave up 2 bases; unmatched junction bases: 1. The CDR3 sequence is CASSRDRNYGYTF. The CDR3 region has the DNA TGTGCCAGCAGCCGGGACAGGAACTATGGCTACACCTTC.

This clone was picked up one time. The V call is TRBV11-2, the J call TRBJ2-7; weak D call: TRBD1 (6 bases). CDR1 is SGHAT, CDR2 FQNNGV, per germline. The CDR3 contains 17 residues. With 0 bases removed from V and 0 bases from J, the gap between germline ends came to 15 bases. The DNA of the CDR3 is TGTGCCAGCAGCTTAGATCCCGACAGGCGGAGCTCCTACGAGCAGTACTTC. It is translated as CASSLDPDRRSSYEQYF.

V gene TRBV14 combines with J gene TRBJ2-1; 7 nucleotides align to TRBD1. After removal of 2 bases from V and 0 bases from J, the junction contained 7 bases not matched to a gene. The CDR3 has 17 residues. Per the germline V gene, CDR1 is SGHDN and CDR2 is FVKESK. The CDR3 loop is CASSQRGLLSSYNEQFF. The CDR3 coding sequence is TGTGCCAGCAGCCAAAGGGGGCTTCTGAGCTCCTACAATGAGCAGTTCTTC.

This CDR3 reads CASSPYPLPQGDYGYTF. The CDR3 coding sequence is TGTGCCAGCAGCCCCTACCCCCTCCCTCAGGGGGACTATGGCTACACCTTC. V gene TRBV7-9 combines with J gene TRBJ1-2; 7 positions agree with TRBD1. Germline CDR1 is SEHNR and CDR2 is FQNEAQ (reference sequence). This CDR3 has 17 amino acids. The V and J ends lost 5 bases and 3 bases, in that order; junction bases with no gene match: 15.

The chain uses TRBV19 and TRBJ2-4, with TRBD1 matching over 8 bases. CDR3 length equals 16 residues. Germline CDR1 reads LNHDA; CDR2 reads SQIVND (reference sequence). Trimming removed 7 bases from V and 8 bases from J; junction bases left unmatched: 16. This CDR3 reads CASIQGGAGGRDIQYF. The CDR3 DNA reads TGTGCCAGTATTCAAGGGGGAGCAGGGGGCCGCGACATTCAGTACTTC.